This T cell receptor beta chain stems from a study of CD8+ T cells in alopecia areata. Sample treatment: oral pan-JAK inhibitor, 5-10 mg twice daily. CDR1 SGHRS and CDR2 YFSETQ come from the germline V gene. This CDR3 region has 13 residues. V lost 1 base to trimming and J lost 1 base, with 5 bases between them. Sequencing used cDNA as its template, made by extracting RNA and reverse transcribing it. TCRdb's copy holds only in-frame clones and misses some; the assay was immunoSEQ multiplex PCR. The repertoire has nearly 200,000 clones, 58% of them found once; the top ten carry 5.5%. The source material was CD4+ T cells sorted from blood, sampled at week 24, from a patient treated with tofacitinib. The sequence was collected from a human donor with alopecia areata. V gene TRBV5-1 combines with J gene TRBJ2-5; no clear D. DNA of the CDR3: TGCGCCAGCAGCTTGCGCAGCCAAGAGACCCAGTACTTC. It codes for CASSLRSQETQYF.